This T cell receptor beta chain derives from a study of blood T cell repertoires in COVID-19. TCRdb's copy holds only in-frame clones and misses some; the assay was immunoSEQ multiplex PCR. This sample has about 250,000 clones, with around 86% found just once. CDR1 is KGHDR and CDR2 is SFDVKD in the germline V gene. The CDR3 is made up of 16 amino acids. V shed 4 bases and J 3 bases; nucleotides not matched to a gene: 5. In the case of this clone: Other DNA variants within this sample encode the same CDR3.

The rearrangement joins TRBV24-1 to TRBJ2-2; 9 positions match TRBD1. The TCR was taken from a man younger than 35 who had recovered from COVID-19. What was sequenced was PBMCs or T cells enriched from blood (not recorded which). CDR3 sequence (DNA): TGTGCCACCAGTGACCTGGGACAGGGAGACACCGGGGAGCTGTTTTTT. As protein: CATSDLGQGDTGELFF.